The 3 T cell receptor beta chains below all came from one sample that was sequenced in a study of CD8+ T cells in alopecia areata. CD4+ lymphocytes from roughly five patients underwent sorting into CD25+CD127- populations. Extracted from the samples, RNA was reverse transcribed into cDNA to serve as the sequencing template. Sequencing was performed with immunoSEQ multiplex PCR; in TCRdb, only in-frame clones are kept and a portion is missing. The sample lists some 20,000 clones; roughly 60% were seen once. The sequenced sample consisted of CD4+ Tregs sorted from blood. Receptors originate from a human donor with alopecia areata.

CDR3 residues: CAAMNGGGAEQYF. The CDR3 nucleotides are TGTGCCGCCATGAATGGCGGGGGGGCCGAGCAGTACTTC. The chain has TRBV10-3 and TRBJ2-7; 9 bases fit TRBD2. Germline trimming cut 11 bases from V and 6 bases from J; bases unmatched to any gene: 11. CDR1 and CDR2 (germline): ENHRY, SYGVKD. This CDR3 region has 13 residues.

This clone was picked up one time. The CDR3 DNA is TGTGCCAGCAGTTCCCTGCGGGGCGAGCAGTACTTC. It specifies CASSSLRGEQYF. The chain uses TRBV6-5 and TRBJ2-7, with D perhaps matching TRBD2 (6 bases). Trimming removed 4 bases at V and 6 bases at J, with 10 bases between. CDR3 length: 12 residues. Germline CDR1 MNHEY, CDR2 SVGAGI.

The chain carries TRBV28 and TRBJ1-6; a weak D match, TRBD1 (5 bases). Per the germline V gene, CDR1 is MDHEN and CDR2 is SYDVKM. This CDR3 spans 14 amino acids. The ends were cut back, 3 bases at V and 9 bases at J, with 12 bases in the middle. The CDR3 loop is CASSFVRAPSPLHF. For the CDR3, the DNA is TGTGCCAGCAGTTTTGTCAGGGCCCCTTCACCCCTCCACTTT.